This TCR beta chain was recorded in a study of blood T cell repertoires in COVID-19. In germline, CDR1 is KGHSH, CDR2 LQKENI. V was pared by 8 bases and J by 4 bases, with 27 bases between. This CDR3 is built from 18 residues. Sequenced by immunoSEQ multiplex PCR; TCRdb stores in-frame clones only, minus some. The table lists under 100,000 clones, around 80% of them singletons. The clonotype comes from a man aged 55 to 69 with acute or convalescent COVID-19. The chain has TRBV18 and TRBJ1-5; D possibly corresponds to TRBD1 (5 bases). The specimen was peripheral blood. The CDR3 nucleotides are TGTGCCAGCCACAAGGGAGGGACGCGCCTTATCGAAAATCAGCCCCAGCATTTT. Translating it yields CASHKGGTRLIENQPQHF.